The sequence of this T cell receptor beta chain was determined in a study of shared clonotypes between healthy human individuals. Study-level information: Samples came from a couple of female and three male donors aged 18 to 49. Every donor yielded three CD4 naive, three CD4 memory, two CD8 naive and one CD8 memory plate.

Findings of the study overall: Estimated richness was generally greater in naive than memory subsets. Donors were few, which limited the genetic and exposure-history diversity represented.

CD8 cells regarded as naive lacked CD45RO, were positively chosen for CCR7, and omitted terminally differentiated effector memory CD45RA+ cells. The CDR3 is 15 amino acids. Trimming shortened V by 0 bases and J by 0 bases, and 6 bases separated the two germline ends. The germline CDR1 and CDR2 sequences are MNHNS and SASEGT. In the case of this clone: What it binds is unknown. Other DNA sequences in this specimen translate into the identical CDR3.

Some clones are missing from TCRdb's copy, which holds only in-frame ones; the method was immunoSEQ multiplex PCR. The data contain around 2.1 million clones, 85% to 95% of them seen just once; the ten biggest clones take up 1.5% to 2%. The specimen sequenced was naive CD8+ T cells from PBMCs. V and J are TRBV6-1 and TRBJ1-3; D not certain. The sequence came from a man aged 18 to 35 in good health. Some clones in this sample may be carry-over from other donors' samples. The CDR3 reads CASSEAAGSGNTIYF. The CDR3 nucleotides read TGTGCCAGCAGTGAAGCGGCAGGCTCTGGAAACACCATATATTTT.